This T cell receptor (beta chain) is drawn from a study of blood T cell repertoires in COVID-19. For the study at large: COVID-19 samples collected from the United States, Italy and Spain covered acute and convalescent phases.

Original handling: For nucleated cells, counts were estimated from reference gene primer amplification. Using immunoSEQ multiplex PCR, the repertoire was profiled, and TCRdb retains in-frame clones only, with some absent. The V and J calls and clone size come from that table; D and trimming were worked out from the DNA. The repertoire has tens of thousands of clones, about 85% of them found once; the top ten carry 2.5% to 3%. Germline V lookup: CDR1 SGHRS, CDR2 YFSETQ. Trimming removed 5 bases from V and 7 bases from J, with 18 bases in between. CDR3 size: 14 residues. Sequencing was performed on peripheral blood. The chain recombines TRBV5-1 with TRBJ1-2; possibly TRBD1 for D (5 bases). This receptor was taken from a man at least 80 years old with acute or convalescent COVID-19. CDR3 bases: TGCGCCAGCAGAAGCCCAGGAGCCAGGGTTGGCTACACCTTC. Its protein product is CASRSPGARVGYTF.